This passage covers 18 T cell receptor beta chains from one sample sequenced in a study of regulatory T cells in long-lasting Graves disease. Libraries of TCR beta came from iRepertoire HTBI primers plus Arm-PCR of CDR3 regions. TCRdb analysed the multiplex PCR reads with MiXCR anew, one entry per CDR3 protein. The sample carries roughly 500,000 distinct CDR3 sequences, 20% to 25% recorded once. Regarding time point: persistent/refractory GD, antithyroid drugs over 5 years with positive TRAb. RNA extracted from PBMCs served as the sequencing template. The specimen was peripheral blood mononuclear cells (PBMCs), collected when the disease was refractory, from a patient treated with antithyroid drugs. The source is a female donor with Graves disease.

This clonotype was counted at least ten times. The chain combines TRBV3-1 with TRBJ1-4; D gene ambiguous. Germline values: CDR1 LGHDT, CDR2 YNNKEL (reference sequence). V was cut by 2 bases and J by 8 bases, with 15 bases left in between. CDR3 size: 15 residues. CDR3 bases: TGTGCCAGCAGCCAAAATCCCGCTGCTTGGGAAAAACTGTTTTTT. The encoded protein is CASSQNPAAWEKLFF.

In its sample, this clonotype was seen many times. The V gene is TRBV6-1, the J gene TRBJ1-5; no clear D gene. V shed 0 bases and J shed 3 bases, with 6 bases lying between them. Germline CDR1 and CDR2: MNHNS and SASEGT. This CDR3 is built from 14 residues. CDR3: CASSEAGINQPQHF. For the CDR3, the DNA is TGTGCCAGCAGTGAAGCAGGGATCAATCAGCCCCAGCATTTT.

This clonotype was picked up many times. The chain joins TRBV7-2 to TRBJ2-5, with 9 bases matching TRBD1. Trimming at V came to 3 bases and at J to 5 bases, leaving 4 bases not matched to a gene. Per the germline V gene, CDR1 is SGHTA and CDR2 is FQGNSA. This CDR3 has 14 residues. This CDR3 reads CASSFGGTGETQYF. The CDR3 DNA follows: TGTGCCAGCAGCTTTGGCGGGACAGGGGAGACCCAGTACTTC.

The V and J genes are TRBV3-1 and TRBJ2-4; D is perhaps TRBD2 (7 bases). Germline assignment: CDR1 LGHDT and CDR2 YNNKEL (reference sequence). This CDR3 has 18 amino acids. V lost 1 base to trimming and J lost 6 bases, with 22 bases between them. CDR3 nucleotides: TGTGCCAGCAGCCAAGGGCCACCAATGGGGGGGGGCGGAAACATTCAGTACTTC. It yields the protein CASSQGPPMGGGGNIQYF. Based on the CDR3 plus reference TRBV3-1 and TRBJ2-4, the full variable domain is DTAVSQTPKYLVTQMGNDKSIKCEQNLGHDTMYWYKQDSKKFLKIMFSYNNKELIINETVPNRFSPKSPDKAHLNLHINSLELGDSAVYFCASSQGPPMGGGGNIQYFGAGTRLSVL.

The genes are TRBV9 and TRBJ2-1, with 7 bases matching TRBD2. V lost 4 bases to trimming and J lost 7 bases; unmatched junction nucleotides: 14. CDR3 size: 16 residues. Germline V gene lookup returns CDR1 SGDLS and CDR2 YYNGEE. The CDR3 sequence is CASSPYYQRGQNEQFF. The DNA of the CDR3 is TGTGCCAGCAGCCCTTACTACCAGCGGGGTCAGAATGAGCAGTTCTTC.

Many counts were recorded for this clonotype. The rearrangement joins TRBV11-3 to TRBJ2-5; D perhaps matches TRBD2 (5 bases). The V end was cut by 5 bases, the J end by 2 bases, with 12 bases between. There are 14 residues in the CDR3. The germline V gene has CDR1 SGHNT and CDR2 YENEEA. The chain's CDR3 is CASSPRRAQETQYF. The CDR3 nucleotides are TGTGCCAGCAGCCCTCGGCGGGCGCAAGAGACCCAGTACTTC.

This clonotype has more than one count but fewer than ten. A much larger clone lies one base from this, so it may be a read error. This chain joins TRBV11-2 and TRBJ2-3; D is perhaps TRBD1 or TRBD2 (7 bases each). This CDR3 spans 16 amino acids. V dropped 4 bases and J dropped 4 bases, with 18 bases sitting between them. CDR1 and CDR2 (germline): SGHAT, FQNNGV. The CDR3 here is CASSSLQGTIADTQYF. The DNA for the CDR3 is TGTGCCAGCAGCTCCCTACAGGGGACTATCGCAGATACGCAGTATTTT.

The chain uses TRBV7-9 and TRBJ1-4; D might be TRBD1 (5 bases). This CDR3 has 14 residues. V lost 4 bases and J lost 3, with 9 bases in between. Germline-derived CDR1 and CDR2 are SEHNR and FQNEAQ (reference sequence). This CDR3 is CASSSDRSNEKLFF. The DNA for the CDR3 is TGTGCCAGCAGCTCTGACAGATCTAATGAAAAACTGTTTTTT. Drawing the rest from reference TRBV7-9 and TRBJ1-4, the complete variable domain is DTGVSQNPRHKITKRGQNVTFRCDPISEHNRLYWYRQTLGQGPEFLTYFQNEAQLEKSRLLSDRFSAERPKGSFSTLEIQRTEQGDSAMYLCASSSDRSNEKLFFGSGTQLSVL.

This sequence joins TRBV27 and TRBJ2-3; 11 nucleotides match TRBD2. Germline V CDR1 and CDR2: MNHEY, SMNVEV (reference sequence). The CDR3 totals 16 residues. The V segment lost 3 bases and the J segment 2 bases; nucleotides outside the gene matches: 4. CDR3 protein: CASSFLAGGITDTQYF. For the CDR3, the DNA is TGTGCCAGCAGTTTCTTAGCGGGAGGGATCACAGATACGCAGTATTTT.

This clonotype occurred a few times. The J gene is TRBJ1-1, the V gene TRBV30, with a tentative D call TRBD1 (5 bases). There are 12 residues in the CDR3. Between the trimmed V and J ends, which lost 1 base and 3 bases, there was a span of 6 bases. The germline gives CDR1 GTSNPN, CDR2 SVGIG (reference sequence). CDR3 protein: CAWSGGDTEAFF. In nucleotides, the CDR3 is TGTGCCTGGAGTGGGGGGGACACTGAAGCTTTCTTT. The full variable domain, its missing parts supplied by reference TRBV30 and TRBJ1-1, is SQTIHQWPATLVQPVGSPLSLECTVEGTSNPNLYWYRQAAGRGLQLLFYSVGIGQISSEVPQNLSASRPQDRQFILSSKKLLLSDSGFYLCAWSGGDTEAFFGQGTRLTVV.

This clonotype was recorded a few times. The chain carries TRBV20-1 and TRBJ1-4; D remains unclear. The germline V gene encodes CDR1 DFQATT and CDR2 SNEGSKA (reference sequence). CDR3 size: 15 residues. Trimming shortened V by 0 bases and J by 8 bases, and 16 bases separated the two germline ends. Here the CDR3 DNA reads TGCAGTGCTAGAGATCTTGGGGTAGAGGGAGAAAAACTGTTTTTT. Translation gives CSARDLGVEGEKLFF.

This clonotype appeared many times. The chain links TRBV28 to TRBJ2-5; perhaps TRBD2 as D (6 bases). The CDR3 runs 15 residues. Trimming shortened V by 5 bases and J by 2 bases, and 15 bases separated the two germline ends. Germline V CDR1 and CDR2: MDHEN, SYDVKM. The CDR3, as DNA: TGTGCCAGCAGTCTGCCTCTGGGGGGACAAGAGACCCAGTACTTC. It codes for CASSLPLGGQETQYF.

The genes are TRBV2 and TRBJ1-1; 7 nucleotides line up with TRBD1. CDR1 and CDR2 (germline): SNHLY, FYNNEI. The CDR3 totals 14 residues. Trimming at V came to 11 bases and at J to 6 bases, leaving 15 bases not matched to a gene. The CDR3 protein is CASARGPTGAEAFF. In DNA form, the CDR3 reads TGTGCCTCAGCCAGGGGCCCCACAGGGGCTGAAGCTTTCTTT. The entire variable domain, with the rest obtained from reference TRBV2 and TRBJ1-1, is as follows: EPEVTQTPSHQVTQMGQEVILRCVPISNHLYFYWYRQILGQKVEFLVSFYNNEISEKSEIFDDQFSVERPDGSNFTLKIRSTKLEDSAMYFCASARGPTGAEAFFGQGTRLTVV.

The chain employs TRBV9 and TRBJ1-6; D might be TRBD1 (5 bases). This CDR3 spans 13 amino acids. Trimming removed 6 bases from V and 10 bases from J, with 14 bases in between. Germline V gene lookup returns CDR1 SGDLS and CDR2 YYNGEE. CDR3 in DNA: TGTGCCAGCAACGGCGGGGGATACTCACCCCTCCACTTT. Translated, it gives CASNGGGYSPLHF.

The rearrangement joins TRBV20-1 to TRBJ1-5; D remains ambiguous. Germline-derived CDR1 and CDR2 are DFQATT and SNEGSKA (reference sequence). The CDR3 runs to 14 residues. Trimming shortened V by 0 bases and J by 7 bases, and 13 bases separated the two germline ends. The CDR3 coding sequence is TGCAGTGCTAGAGATGGGCGGGCCGAACAGCCCCAGCATTTT. Its translation is CSARDGRAEQPQHF.

This clonotype was observed many times. This chain joins TRBV7-9 and TRBJ1-2; D gene unclear. The CDR3 runs to 12 residues. V shed 5 bases and J shed 7 bases, with 11 bases lying between them. The V gene's germline CDR1 is SEHNR and CDR2 FQNEAQ (reference sequence). CDR3 in DNA: TGTGCCAGCAGCCGCCTAAATTTTGGCTACACCTTC. It codes for CASSRLNFGYTF.

The chain has TRBV7-9 and TRBJ2-5; D is undetermined. Gene TRBJ2-7 matches the end of the DNA better, so the J call may be wrong. The length of the CDR3 is 14 residues. Germline CDR1 reads SEHNR; CDR2 reads FQNEAQ (reference sequence). The CDR3 nucleotides read TGTGCCAGCAGCTTCCCTACTCTAGGTGGCGAGCAGTACTTC. Protein: CASSFPTLGGEQYF.

In this sample, this clonotype turned up many times. The chain couples TRBV6-1 to TRBJ2-7; the match to TRBD1 covers 9 bases. The CDR3 runs 15 residues. Germline-derived CDR1 and CDR2 are MNHNS and SASEGT. Losses at the gene ends were 5 bases for V and 2 bases for J; bases not matched to a gene: 7. For the CDR3, the DNA is TGTGCCAGCAGTCCTGGGACAGGGTCAACCTACGAGCAGTACTTC. Amino acid sequence: CASSPGTGSTYEQYF.